The sample holds many counts of the clone carrying this T cell receptor (beta chain). Its antigen is unidentified. This specimen belongs to a study of T cells in Graves' hyperthyroidism and ophthalmopathy. Amplification of TCR beta CDR3 regions used RNA as the template. HTBI primers were the set used in a first-round RT-PCR of the TCR CDR3. TCRdb itself ran the multiplex PCR reads through MiXCR, one entry per CDR3 protein. Among nearly 600,000 distinct CDR3 sequences listed, about 15% were seen once. Germline V gives CDR1 SEHNR, CDR2 FQNEAQ (reference sequence). Trimming left V 5 bases short and J 1 base short, with 15 bases between. The CDR3 consists of 16 residues. Study-wide findings and caveats: Expanded thyroid clonotypes (above 0.001) were mostly also found in blood. Separating ophthalmopathy from stable hyperthyroidism was achieved by a 13 V-J model.

The sample consisted of blood. The sequence derives from a woman aged 30 to 39 with Graves' hyperthyroidism that later progressed to Graves' ophthalmopathy. The V call is TRBV7-9, the J call TRBJ2-1, with D maybe TRBD1 (6 bases). Written as DNA, the CDR3 is TGTGCCAGCAGCACAGGGTGGCCCCTTTCCTACAATGAGCAGTTCTTC. This encodes CASSTGWPLSYNEQFF.